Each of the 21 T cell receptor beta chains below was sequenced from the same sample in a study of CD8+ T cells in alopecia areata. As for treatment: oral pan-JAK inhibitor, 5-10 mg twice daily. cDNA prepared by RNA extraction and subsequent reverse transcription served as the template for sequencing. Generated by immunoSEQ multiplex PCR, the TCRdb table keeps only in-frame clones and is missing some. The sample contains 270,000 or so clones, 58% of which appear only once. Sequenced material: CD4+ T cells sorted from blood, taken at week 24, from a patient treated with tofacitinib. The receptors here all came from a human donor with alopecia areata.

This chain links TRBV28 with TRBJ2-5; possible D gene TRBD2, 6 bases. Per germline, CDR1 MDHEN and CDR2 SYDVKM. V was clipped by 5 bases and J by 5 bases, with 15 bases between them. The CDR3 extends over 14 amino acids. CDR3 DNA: TGTGCCAGCAGTCGCCTCGAGGCGGGGGAGACCCAGTACTTC. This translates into CASSRLEAGETQYF.

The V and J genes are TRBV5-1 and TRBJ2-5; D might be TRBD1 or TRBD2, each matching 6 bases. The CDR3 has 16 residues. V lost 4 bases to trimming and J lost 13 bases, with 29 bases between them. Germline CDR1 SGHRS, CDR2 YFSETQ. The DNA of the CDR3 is TGCGCCAGCAGCCCGTACATCGGGGGCGGATCCTCCCCGCCGTACTTC. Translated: CASSPYIGGGSSPPYF.

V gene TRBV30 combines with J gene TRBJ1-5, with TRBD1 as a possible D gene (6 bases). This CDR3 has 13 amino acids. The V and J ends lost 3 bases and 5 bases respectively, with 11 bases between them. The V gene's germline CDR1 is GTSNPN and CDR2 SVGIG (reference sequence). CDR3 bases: TGTGCCTGGAGCCGGACAGTTGATCAGCCCCAGCATTTT. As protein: CAWSRTVDQPQHF.

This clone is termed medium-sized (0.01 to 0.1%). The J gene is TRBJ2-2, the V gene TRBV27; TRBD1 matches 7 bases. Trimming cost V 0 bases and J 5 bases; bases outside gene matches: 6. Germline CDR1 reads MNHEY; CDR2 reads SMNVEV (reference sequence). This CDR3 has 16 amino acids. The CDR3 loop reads CASSLSEGGETGELFF. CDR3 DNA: TGTGCCAGCAGTTTATCGGAAGGGGGCGAAACCGGGGAGCTGTTTTTT.

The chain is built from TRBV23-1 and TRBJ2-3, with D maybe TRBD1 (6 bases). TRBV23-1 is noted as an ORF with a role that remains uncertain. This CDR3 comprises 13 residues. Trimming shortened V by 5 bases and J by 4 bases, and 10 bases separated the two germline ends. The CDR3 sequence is CASSSGQPDTQYF. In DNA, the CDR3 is TGCGCCAGCAGTTCCGGACAGCCAGATACGCAGTATTTT.

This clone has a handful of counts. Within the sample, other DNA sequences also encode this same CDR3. Here the CDR3 reads CASSLDASTDTQYF. DNA for the CDR3: TGCGCCAGCAGCTTGGACGCCAGCACAGATACGCAGTATTTT. This chain links TRBV5-1 with TRBJ2-3; D not certain. Trimming left V 0 bases short and J 0 bases short, with 5 bases between. From germline, CDR1 is SGHRS and CDR2 YFSETQ. The CDR3 loop spans 14 amino acids.

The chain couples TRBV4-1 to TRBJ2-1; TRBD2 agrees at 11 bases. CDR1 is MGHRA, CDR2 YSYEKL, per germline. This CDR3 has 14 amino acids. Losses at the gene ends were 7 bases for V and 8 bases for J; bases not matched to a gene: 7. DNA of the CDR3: TGCGCCAGCAAGTTAGCGGGGGGGCACTATGAGCAGTTCTTC. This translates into CASKLAGGHYEQFF.

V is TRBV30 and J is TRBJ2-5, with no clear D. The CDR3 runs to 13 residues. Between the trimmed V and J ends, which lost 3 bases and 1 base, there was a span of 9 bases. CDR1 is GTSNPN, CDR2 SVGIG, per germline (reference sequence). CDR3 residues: CAWSYSGQETQYF. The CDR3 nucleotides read TGTGCCTGGAGCTACTCGGGCCAAGAGACCCAGTACTTC.

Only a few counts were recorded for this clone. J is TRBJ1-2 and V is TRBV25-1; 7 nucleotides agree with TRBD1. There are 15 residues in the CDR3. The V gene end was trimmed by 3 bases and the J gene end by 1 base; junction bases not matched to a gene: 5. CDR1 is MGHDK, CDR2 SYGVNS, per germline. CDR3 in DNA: TGTGCCAGCAGTGACTCGGGACAGCTTAACTATGGCTACACCTTC. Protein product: CASSDSGQLNYGYTF.

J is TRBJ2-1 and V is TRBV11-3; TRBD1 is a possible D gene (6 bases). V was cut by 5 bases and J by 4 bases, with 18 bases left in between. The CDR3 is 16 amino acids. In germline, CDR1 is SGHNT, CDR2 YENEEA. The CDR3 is CASSLAGGQSYNEQFF. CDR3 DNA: TGTGCCAGCAGCCTCGCCGGAGGACAGTCTTACAATGAGCAGTTCTTC.

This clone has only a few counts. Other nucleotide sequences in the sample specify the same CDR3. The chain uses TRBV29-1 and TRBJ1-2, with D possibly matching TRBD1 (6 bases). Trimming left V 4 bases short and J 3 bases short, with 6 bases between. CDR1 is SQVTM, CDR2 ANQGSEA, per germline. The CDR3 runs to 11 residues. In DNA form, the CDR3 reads TGCAGCGTTGGACAGGACTATGGCTACACCTTC. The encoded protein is CSVGQDYGYTF.

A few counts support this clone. The CDR3 region is CASSVDGTTDTQYF. The DNA for the CDR3 is TGTGCCAGCAGCGTAGATGGGACCACAGATACGCAGTATTTT. The chain uses TRBV9 and TRBJ2-3; either TRBD1 or TRBD2 may supply D (5 bases each). Germline CDR1 reads SGDLS; CDR2 reads YYNGEE. The CDR3 runs to 14 residues. Trimming removed 0 bases from V and 2 bases from J, with 7 bases in between.

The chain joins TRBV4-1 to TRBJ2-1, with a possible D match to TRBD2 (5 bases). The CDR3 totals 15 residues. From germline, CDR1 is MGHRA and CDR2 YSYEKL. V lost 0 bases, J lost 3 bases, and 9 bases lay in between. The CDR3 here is CASSQEDWYYNEQFF. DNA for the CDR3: TGCGCCAGCAGCCAAGAGGACTGGTACTACAATGAGCAGTTCTTC.

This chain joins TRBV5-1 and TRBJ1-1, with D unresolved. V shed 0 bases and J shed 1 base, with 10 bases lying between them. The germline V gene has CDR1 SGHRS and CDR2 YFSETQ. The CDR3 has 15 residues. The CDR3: CASSLGGGWNTEAFF. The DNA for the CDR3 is TGCGCCAGCAGCTTGGGTGGAGGTTGGAACACTGAAGCTTTCTTT.

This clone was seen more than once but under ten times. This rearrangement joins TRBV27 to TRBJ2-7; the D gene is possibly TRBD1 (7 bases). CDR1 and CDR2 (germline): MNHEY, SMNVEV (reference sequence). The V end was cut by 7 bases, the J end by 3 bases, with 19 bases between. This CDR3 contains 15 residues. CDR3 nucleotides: TGTGCCAGCAATATCGGGGGCAGGGGGAACTACGAGCAGTACTTC. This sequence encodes CASNIGGRGNYEQYF.

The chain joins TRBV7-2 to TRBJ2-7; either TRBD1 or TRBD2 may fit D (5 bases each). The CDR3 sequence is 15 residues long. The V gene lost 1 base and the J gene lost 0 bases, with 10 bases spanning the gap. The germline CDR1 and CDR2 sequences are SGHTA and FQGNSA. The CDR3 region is CASSLGGTFSYEQYF. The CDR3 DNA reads TGTGCCAGCAGCTTAGGGGGGACCTTCTCCTACGAGCAGTACTTC. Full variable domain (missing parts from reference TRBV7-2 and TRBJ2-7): GAGVSQSPSNKVTEKGKDVELRCDPISGHTALYWYRQSLGQGLEFLIYFQGNSAPDKSGLPSDRFSAERTGGSVSTLTIQRTQQEDSAVYLCASSLGGTFSYEQYFGPGTRLTVT.

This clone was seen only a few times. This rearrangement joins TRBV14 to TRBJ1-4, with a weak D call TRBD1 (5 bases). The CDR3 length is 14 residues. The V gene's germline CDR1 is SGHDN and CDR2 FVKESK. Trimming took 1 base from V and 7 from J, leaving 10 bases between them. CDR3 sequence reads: CASSQGARGEKLFF. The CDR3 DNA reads TGTGCCAGCAGCCAAGGGGCGAGGGGTGAAAAACTGTTTTTT.

CDR3 region: CAISEERTGNYGYTF. CDR3 DNA: TGTGCCATCAGTGAGGAGCGGACGGGAAACTATGGCTACACCTTC. This chain links TRBV10-3 with TRBJ1-2; D is undetermined. CDR1 and CDR2 from the germline V gene are ENHRY and SYGVKD. The length of the CDR3 is 15 residues. Trimming cost V 2 bases and J 2 bases, with 12 bases left between them.

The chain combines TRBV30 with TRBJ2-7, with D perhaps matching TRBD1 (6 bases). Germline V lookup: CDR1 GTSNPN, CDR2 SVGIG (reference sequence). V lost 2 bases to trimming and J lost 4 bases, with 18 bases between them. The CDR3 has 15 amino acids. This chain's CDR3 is CAWSLRSTGTYEQYF. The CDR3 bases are TGTGCCTGGAGTCTCCGAAGTACAGGGACGTACGAGCAGTACTTC. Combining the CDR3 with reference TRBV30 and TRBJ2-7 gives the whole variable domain SQTIHQWPATLVQPVGSPLSLECTVEGTSNPNLYWYRQAAGRGLQLLFYSVGIGQISSEVPQNLSASRPQDRQFILSSKKLLLSDSGFYLCAWSLRSTGTYEQYFGPGTRLTVT.

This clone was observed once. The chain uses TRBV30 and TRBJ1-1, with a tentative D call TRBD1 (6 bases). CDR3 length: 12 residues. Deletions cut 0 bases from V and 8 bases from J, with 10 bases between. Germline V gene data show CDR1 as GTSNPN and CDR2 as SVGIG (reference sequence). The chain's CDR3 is CAWSVLGAEAFF. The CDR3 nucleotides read TGTGCCTGGAGTGTACTGGGGGCGGAAGCTTTCTTT.

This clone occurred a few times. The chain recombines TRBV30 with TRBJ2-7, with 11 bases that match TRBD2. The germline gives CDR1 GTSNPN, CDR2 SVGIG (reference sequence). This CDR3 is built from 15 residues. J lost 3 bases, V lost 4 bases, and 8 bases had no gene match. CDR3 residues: CAWNHPTSGGYEQYF. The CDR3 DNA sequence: TGTGCCTGGAATCACCCCACTAGCGGGGGCTACGAGCAGTACTTC.